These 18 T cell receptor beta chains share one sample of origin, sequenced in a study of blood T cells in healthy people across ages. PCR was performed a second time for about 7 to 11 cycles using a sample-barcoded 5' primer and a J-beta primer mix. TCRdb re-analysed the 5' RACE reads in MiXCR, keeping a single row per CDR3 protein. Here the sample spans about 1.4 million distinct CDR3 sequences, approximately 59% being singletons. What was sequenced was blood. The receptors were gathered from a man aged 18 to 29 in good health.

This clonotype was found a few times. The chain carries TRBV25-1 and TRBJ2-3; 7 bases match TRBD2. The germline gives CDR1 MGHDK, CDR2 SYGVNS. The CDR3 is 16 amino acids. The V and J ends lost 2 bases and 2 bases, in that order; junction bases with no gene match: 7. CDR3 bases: TGTGCCAGCAGTGAAAGAGGGACTACCAACACAGATACGCAGTATTTT. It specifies CASSERGTTNTDTQYF.

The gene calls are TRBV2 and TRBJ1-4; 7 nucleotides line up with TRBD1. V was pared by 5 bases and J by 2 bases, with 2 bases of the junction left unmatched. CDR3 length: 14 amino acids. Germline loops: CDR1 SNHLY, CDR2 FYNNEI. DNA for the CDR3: TGTGCCAGCAGTACGGGACAGACTAATGAAAAACTGTTTTTT. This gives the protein CASSTGQTNEKLFF.

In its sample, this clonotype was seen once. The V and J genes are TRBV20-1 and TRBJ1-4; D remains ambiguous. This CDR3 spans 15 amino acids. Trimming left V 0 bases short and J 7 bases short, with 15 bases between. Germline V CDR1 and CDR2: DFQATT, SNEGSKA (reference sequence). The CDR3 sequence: CSARDRTGSGEKLFF. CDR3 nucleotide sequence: TGCAGTGCTAGAGATCGTACGGGTTCGGGTGAAAAACTGTTTTTT.

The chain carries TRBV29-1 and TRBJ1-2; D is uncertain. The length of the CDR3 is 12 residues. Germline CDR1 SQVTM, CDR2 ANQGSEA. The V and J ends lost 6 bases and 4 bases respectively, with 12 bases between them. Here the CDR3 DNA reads TGCAGCGTACAGAGGGCGGCCTATGGCTACACCTTC. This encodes CSVQRAAYGYTF.

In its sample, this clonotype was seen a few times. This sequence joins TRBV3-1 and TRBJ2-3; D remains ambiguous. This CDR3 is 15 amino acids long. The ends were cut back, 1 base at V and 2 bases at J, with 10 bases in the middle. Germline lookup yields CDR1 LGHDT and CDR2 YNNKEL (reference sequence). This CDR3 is CASSQAVGNTDTQYF. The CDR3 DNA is TGTGCCAGCAGCCAAGCTGTCGGTAACACAGATACGCAGTATTTT.

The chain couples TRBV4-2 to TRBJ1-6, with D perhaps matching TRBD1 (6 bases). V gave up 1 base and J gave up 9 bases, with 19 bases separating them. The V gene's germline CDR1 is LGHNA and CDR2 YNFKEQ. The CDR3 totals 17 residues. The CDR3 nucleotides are TGTGCCAGCAGCCAAGGGGGGCCAAGGACAGCTTCTTCACCCCTCCACTTT. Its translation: CASSQGGPRTASSPLHF.

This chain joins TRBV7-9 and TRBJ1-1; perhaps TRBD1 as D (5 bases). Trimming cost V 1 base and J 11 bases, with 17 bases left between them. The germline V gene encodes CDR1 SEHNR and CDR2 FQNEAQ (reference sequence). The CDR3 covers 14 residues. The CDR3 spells CASSLGGRIGWAFF. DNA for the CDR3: TGTGCCAGCAGCTTAGGGGGCAGAATCGGTTGGGCTTTCTTT.

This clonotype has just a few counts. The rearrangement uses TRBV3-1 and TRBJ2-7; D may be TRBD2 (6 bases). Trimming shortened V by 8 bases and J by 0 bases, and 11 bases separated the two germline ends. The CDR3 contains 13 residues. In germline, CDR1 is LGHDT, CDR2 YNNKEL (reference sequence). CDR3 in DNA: TGTGCCAGCCATGGCGGGAACTCCTACGAGCAGTACTTC. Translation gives CASHGGNSYEQYF.

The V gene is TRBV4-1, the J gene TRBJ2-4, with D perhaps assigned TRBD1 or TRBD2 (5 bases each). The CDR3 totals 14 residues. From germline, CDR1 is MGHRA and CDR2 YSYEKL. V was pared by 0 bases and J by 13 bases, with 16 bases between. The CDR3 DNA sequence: TGCGCCAGCAGCCAAGAGCAGGGTTGGACTGGGCAGTACTTC. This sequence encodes CASSQEQGWTGQYF.

As DNA, the CDR3 is TGTGCCAGCAGGGCCCCCTTGGGTGAAGCTTTCTTT. Residues: CASRAPLGEAFF. The V and J genes are TRBV28 and TRBJ1-1; unclear D gene. V lost 6 bases and J lost 7, with 12 bases in between. The CDR3 length is 12 residues. In germline, CDR1 is MDHEN, CDR2 SYDVKM. The full variable domain, rest sourced from reference TRBV28 and TRBJ1-1, is DVKVTQSSRYLVKRTGEKVFLECVQDMDHENMFWYRQDPGLGLRLIYFSYDVKMKEKGDIPEGYSVSREKKERFSLILESASTNQTSMYLCASRAPLGEAFFGQGTRLTVV.

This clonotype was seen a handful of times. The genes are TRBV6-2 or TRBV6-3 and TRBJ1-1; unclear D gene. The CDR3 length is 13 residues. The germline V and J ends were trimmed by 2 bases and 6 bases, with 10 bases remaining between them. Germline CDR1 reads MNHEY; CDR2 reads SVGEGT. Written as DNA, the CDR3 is TGTGCCAGCAGTTACGGGGTTATGGCTGAAGCTTTCTTT. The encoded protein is CASSYGVMAEAFF.

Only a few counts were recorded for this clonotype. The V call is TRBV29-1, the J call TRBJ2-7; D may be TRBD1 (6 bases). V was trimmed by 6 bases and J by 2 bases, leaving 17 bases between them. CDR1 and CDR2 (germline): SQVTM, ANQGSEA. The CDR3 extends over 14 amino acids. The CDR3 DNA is TGCAGCGTGGCTTTAGGGGGTTCGGCCTACGAGCAGTACTTC. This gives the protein CSVALGGSAYEQYF.

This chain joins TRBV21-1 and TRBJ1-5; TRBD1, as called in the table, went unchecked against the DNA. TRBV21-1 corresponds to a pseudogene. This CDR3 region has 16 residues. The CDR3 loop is CASSPNGAGGNQPQHF. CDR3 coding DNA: TGTGCCAGCAGCCCCAACGGGGCGGGGGGCAATCAGCCCCAGCATTTT.

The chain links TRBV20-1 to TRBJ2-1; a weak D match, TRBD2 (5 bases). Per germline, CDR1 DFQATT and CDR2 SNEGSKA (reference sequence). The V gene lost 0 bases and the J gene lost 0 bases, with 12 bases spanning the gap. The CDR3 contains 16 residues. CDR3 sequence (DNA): TGCAGTGCTAGAGATCGTAGAGGGAACTCCTACAATGAGCAGTTCTTC. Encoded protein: CSARDRRGNSYNEQFF.

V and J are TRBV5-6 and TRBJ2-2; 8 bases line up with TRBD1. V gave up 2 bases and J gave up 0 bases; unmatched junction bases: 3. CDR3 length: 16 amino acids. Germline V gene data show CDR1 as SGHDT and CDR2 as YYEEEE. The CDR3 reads CASSFGTGPNTGELFF. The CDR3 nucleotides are TGTGCCAGCAGCTTCGGGACAGGACCGAACACCGGGGAGCTGTTTTTT.

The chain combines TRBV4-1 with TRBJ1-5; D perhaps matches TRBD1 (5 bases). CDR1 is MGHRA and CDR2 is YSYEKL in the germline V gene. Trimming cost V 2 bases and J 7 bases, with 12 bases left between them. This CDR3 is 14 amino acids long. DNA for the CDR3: TGCGCCAGCAGCCAACCGGGGACCGGGCAGCCCCAGCATTTT. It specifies CASSQPGTGQPQHF.

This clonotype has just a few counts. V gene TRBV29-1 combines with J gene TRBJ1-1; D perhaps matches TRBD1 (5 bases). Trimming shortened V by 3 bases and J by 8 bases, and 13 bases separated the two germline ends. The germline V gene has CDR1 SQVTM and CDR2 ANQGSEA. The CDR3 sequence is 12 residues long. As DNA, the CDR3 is TGCAGCGTTGACCTTTCGACAGCCGAAGCTTTCTTT. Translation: CSVDLSTAEAFF.

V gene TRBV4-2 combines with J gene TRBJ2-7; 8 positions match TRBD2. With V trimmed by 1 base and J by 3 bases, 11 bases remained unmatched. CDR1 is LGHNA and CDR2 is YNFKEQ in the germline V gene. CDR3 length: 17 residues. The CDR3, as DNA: TGTGCCAGCAGCCAAGGGGGGGCCGGGACTAGTCTCTACGAGCAGTACTTC. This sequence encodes CASSQGGAGTSLYEQYF.